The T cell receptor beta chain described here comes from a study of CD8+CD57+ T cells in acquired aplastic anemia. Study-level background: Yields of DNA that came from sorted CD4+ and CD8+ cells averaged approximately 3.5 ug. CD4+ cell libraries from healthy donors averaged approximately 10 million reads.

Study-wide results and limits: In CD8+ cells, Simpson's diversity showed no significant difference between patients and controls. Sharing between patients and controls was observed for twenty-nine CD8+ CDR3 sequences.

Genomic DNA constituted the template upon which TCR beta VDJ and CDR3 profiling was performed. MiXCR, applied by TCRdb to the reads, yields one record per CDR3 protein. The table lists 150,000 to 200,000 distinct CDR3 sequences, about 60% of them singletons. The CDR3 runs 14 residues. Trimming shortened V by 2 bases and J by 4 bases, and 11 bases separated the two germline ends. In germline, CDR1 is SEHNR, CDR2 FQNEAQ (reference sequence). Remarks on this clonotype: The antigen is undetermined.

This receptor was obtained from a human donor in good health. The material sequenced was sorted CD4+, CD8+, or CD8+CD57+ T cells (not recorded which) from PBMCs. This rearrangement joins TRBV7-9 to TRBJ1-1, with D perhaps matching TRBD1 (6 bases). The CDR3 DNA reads TGTGCCAGCAGCTTAAGTACAGGGTTCACTGAAGCTTTCTTT. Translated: CASSLSTGFTEAFF.